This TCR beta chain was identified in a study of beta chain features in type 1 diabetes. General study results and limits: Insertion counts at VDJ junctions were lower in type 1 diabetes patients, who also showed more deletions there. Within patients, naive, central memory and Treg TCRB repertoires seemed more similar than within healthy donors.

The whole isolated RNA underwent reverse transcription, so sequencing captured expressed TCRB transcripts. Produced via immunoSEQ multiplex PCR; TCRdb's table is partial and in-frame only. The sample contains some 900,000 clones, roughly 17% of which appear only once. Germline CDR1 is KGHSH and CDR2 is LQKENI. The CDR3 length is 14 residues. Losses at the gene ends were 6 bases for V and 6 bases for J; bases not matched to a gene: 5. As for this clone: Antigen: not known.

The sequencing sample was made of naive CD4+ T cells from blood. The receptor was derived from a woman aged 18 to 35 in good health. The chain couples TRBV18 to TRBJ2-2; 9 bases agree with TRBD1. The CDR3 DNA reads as TGTGCCAGCTCGACCCGGGACAGGGCCGGGGAGCTGTTTTTT. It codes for CASSTRDRAGELFF.